This entry describes one T cell receptor (beta chain). Its matching antigen is unknown. A second PCR of 7 to 11 cycles used a sample-barcoded 5' primer and a J-beta primer mix. All cDNA molecules were each tagged by a template-switch adaptor with 12 random nucleotides. One entry per CDR3 protein results from TCRdb running MiXCR on the 5' RACE reads. In the table there are fewer than 1,200,000 distinct CDR3 sequences, about 23% of which are singletons. This CDR3 spans 16 amino acids. Germline CDR1 and CDR2: LNHNV and YYDKDF (reference sequence). V trimming: 1 base; J trimming: 0 bases; junction bases outside the gene matches: 5. These data belong to a study of blood T cells in healthy people across ages. Points from the study as a whole: Naive T cell percentage showed a strong correlation with TCR beta diversity.

These same data were also listed under a study on T cells of mothers and their children.

The rearrangement links TRBV15 to TRBJ2-5, with 7 bases that match TRBD1. Sequenced: blood. This TCR was recovered from a girl aged 2-15 years in good health. The CDR3 sequence: CATSRANQGDQETQYF. The CDR3 nucleotides are TGTGCCACCAGCAGAGCAAATCAGGGGGACCAAGAGACCCAGTACTTC.